What follows is one T cell receptor beta chain and its context. Its cognate antigen is unknown. The source of the sample is a study of T cell responses to AZD1222 COVID-19 vaccine. The CDR3 consists of 11 residues. Trimming shortened V by 4 bases and J by 3 bases, and 3 bases separated the two germline ends. Germline V gene data show CDR1 as SEHNR and CDR2 as FQNEAQ (reference sequence). Some clones are missing from TCRdb's copy, which holds only in-frame ones; the method was immunoSEQ multiplex PCR. The table records 95,000 to 150,000 clones, around 90% of them present only once. Overall study findings and caveats: White British ancestry dominated among donors, who included more females, and clonal diversity was possibly underestimated.

The rearrangement uses TRBV7-9 and TRBJ1-1; no clear D gene. The sequences come from peripheral blood, collected on day 0 of MenACWY control vaccination. This sequence originates from an adult in good health. CDR3 loop: CASSSYTEAFF. The CDR3 DNA sequence: TGTGCCAGCAGCTCCTACACTGAAGCTTTCTTT.